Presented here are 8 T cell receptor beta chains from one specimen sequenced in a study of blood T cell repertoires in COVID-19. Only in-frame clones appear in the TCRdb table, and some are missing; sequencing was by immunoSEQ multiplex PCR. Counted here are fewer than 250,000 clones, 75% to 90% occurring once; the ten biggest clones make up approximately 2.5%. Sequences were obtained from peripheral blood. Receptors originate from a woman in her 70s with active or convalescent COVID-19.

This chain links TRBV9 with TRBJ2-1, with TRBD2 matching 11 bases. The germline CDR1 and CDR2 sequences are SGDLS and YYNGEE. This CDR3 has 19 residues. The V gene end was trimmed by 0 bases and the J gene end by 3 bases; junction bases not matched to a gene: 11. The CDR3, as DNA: TGTGCCAGCAGCGTAGGGCTAGCGGGGGGCTCGGGAGGCTACAATGAGCAGTTCTTC. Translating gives CASSVGLAGGSGGYNEQFF.

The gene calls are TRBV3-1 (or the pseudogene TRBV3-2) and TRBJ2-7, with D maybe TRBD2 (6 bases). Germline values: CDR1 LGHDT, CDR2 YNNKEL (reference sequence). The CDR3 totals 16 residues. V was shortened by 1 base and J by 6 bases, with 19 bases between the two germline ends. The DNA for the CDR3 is TGTGCCAGCAGCCAAGGGGCGGGGAGGCATAGTGGCGAGCAGTACTTC. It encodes CASSQGAGRHSGEQYF.

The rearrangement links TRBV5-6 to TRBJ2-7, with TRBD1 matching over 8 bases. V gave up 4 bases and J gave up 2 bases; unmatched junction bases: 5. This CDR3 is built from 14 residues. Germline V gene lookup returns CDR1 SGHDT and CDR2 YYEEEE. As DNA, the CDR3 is TGTGCCAGCAGCCGGACAGGGATTACCTACGAGCAGTACTTC. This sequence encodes CASSRTGITYEQYF.

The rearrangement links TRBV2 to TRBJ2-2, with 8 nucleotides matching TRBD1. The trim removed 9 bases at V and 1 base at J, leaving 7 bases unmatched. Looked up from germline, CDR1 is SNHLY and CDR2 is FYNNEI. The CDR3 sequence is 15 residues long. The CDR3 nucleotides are TGTGCCAGTCTTACCGGGACAGGGAACACCGGGGAGCTGTTTTTT. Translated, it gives CASLTGTGNTGELFF.

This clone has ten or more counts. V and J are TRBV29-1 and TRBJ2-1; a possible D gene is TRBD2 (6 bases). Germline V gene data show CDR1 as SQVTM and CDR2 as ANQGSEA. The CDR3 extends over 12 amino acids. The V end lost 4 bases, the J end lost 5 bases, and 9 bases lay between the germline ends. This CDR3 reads CSVGTNNNEQFF. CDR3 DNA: TGCAGCGTTGGGACTAATAACAATGAGCAGTTCTTC.

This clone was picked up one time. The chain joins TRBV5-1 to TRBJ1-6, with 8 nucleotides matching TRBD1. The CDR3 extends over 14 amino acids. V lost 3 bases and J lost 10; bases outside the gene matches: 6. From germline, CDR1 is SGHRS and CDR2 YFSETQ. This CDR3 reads CASSSTGGGSPLHF. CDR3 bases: TGCGCCAGCAGCTCTACAGGGGGTGGATCACCCCTCCACTTT.

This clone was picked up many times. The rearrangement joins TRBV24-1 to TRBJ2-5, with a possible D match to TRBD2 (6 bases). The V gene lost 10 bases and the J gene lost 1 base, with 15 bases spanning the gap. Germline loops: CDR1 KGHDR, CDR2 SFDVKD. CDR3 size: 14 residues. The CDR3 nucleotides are TGTGCCACTCCCACGGGGGATTCCCAAGAGACCCAGTACTTC. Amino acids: CATPTGDSQETQYF.

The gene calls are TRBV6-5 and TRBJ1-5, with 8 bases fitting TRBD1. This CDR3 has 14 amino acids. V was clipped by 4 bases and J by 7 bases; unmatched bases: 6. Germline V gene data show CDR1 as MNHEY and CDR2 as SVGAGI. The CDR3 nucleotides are TGTGCCAGCAGTTCCGGACAGGGTAGGCAGCCCCAGCATTTT. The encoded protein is CASSSGQGRQPQHF.